These 8 T cell receptor beta chains were sequenced from one sample in a study of cytomegalovirus exposure and HLA in healthy donors. Use of 60 Vbeta and 13 Jbeta primers characterized the PCR. The repertoire was sequenced with immunoSEQ multiplex PCR; TCRdb's copy has only in-frame clones and lacks some. The sample has about 170,000 clones; the top ten hold over 1%. Sequenced material: PBMCs. The receptors derive from a woman aged 55-69 years in good health and CMV-seronegative.

The V and J genes are TRBV2 and TRBJ2-7, with 11 bases identical to TRBD1. Germline V gives CDR1 SNHLY, CDR2 FYNNEI. The ends lost 8 bases at V and 4 bases at J; junction bases unmatched: 1. The CDR3 has 12 amino acids. The CDR3 DNA reads as TGTGCCAGCGGGACAGGGGGTTACGAGCAGTACTTC. This translates into CASGTGGYEQYF.

The chain carries TRBV18 and TRBJ2-1; 7 nucleotides line up with TRBD1. After removal of 1 base from V and 2 bases from J, the junction contained 2 bases not matched to a gene. Germline values: CDR1 KGHSH, CDR2 LQKENI. The CDR3 loop spans 15 amino acids. The DNA of the CDR3 is TGTGCCAGCTCACCACAAAGGGGGCCCTACAATGAGCAGTTCTTC. Translated: CASSPQRGPYNEQFF.

The chain has TRBV15 and TRBJ2-7, with 9 positions matching TRBD2. This CDR3 is built from 15 residues. V lost 5 bases, J lost 0 bases, and 5 bases stayed unmatched. CDR1 is LNHNV and CDR2 is YYDKDF in the germline V gene (reference sequence). CDR3 DNA sequence: TGTGCCACCAGCGCGTCTAGCGGGGCCTCCTACGAGCAGTACTTC. Translation: CATSASSGASYEQYF.

This rearrangement joins TRBV27 to TRBJ1-2; 10 bases are shared with TRBD1. Germline CDR1 reads MNHEY; CDR2 reads SMNVEV (reference sequence). This CDR3 spans 19 amino acids. The V and J ends lost 5 bases and 2 bases, in that order; junction bases with no gene match: 17. The CDR3 is CASSPPRDEWTGGNYGYTF. DNA of the CDR3: TGTGCCAGCAGTCCCCCAAGGGACGAATGGACAGGGGGAAACTATGGCTACACCTTC.

This chain joins TRBV30 and TRBJ1-1; D gene ambiguous. The germline V gene has CDR1 GTSNPN and CDR2 SVGIG (reference sequence). The CDR3 loop spans 15 amino acids. The V gene lost 2 bases and the J gene lost 1 base, with 14 bases spanning the gap. The CDR3 nucleotides read TGTGCCTGGAGTCGCAAGGAGGGATGGAACACTGAAGCTTTCTTT. Translation: CAWSRKEGWNTEAFF.

V gene TRBV4-1 combines with J gene TRBJ1-1; D gene unclear. Germline CDR1 MGHRA, CDR2 YSYEKL. This CDR3 has 14 residues. The V and J ends lost 0 bases and 10 bases respectively, with 15 bases between them. CDR3 in amino acids: CASSQDRFRVPAFF. The CDR3 region has the DNA TGCGCCAGCAGCCAAGATAGGTTCCGGGTTCCAGCTTTCTTT.

The rearrangement joins TRBV10-1 to TRBJ2-7; 7 positions agree with TRBD2. CDR3 size: 14 residues. Losses at the gene ends were 2 bases for V and 2 bases for J; bases not matched to a gene: 3. Germline V CDR1 and CDR2: WNHNN, SYGVQD (reference sequence). The CDR3 DNA reads as TGCGCCAGCAGTGAGGAGGGAGGGCCCTACGAGCAGTACTTC. This sequence encodes CASSEEGGPYEQYF.

The chain is built from TRBV4-1 and TRBJ2-2; D uncertain. The V gene's germline CDR1 is MGHRA and CDR2 YSYEKL. V dropped 2 bases and J dropped 0 bases, with 10 bases sitting between them. The CDR3 consists of 16 residues. The CDR3, as DNA: TGCGCCAGCAGCCAACAGAGGCCTACGAACACCGGGGAGCTGTTTTTT. Its translation is CASSQQRPTNTGELFF.